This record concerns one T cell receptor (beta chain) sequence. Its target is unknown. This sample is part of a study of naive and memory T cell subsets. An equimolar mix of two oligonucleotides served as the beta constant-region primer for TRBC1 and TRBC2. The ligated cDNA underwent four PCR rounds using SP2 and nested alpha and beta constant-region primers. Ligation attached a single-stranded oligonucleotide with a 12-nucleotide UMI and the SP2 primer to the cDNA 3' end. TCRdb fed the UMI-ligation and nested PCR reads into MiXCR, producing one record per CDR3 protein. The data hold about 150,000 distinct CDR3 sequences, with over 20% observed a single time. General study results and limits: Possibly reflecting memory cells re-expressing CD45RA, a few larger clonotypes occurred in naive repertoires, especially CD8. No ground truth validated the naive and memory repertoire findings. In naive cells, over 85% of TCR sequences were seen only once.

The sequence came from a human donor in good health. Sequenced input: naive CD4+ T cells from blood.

CDR3 in DNA: TGCAGCGTTGAAGGCAGGGCAGTCACTGAAGCTTTCTTT. Translated: CSVEGRAVTEAFF. The chain couples TRBV29-1 to TRBJ1-1; D may be TRBD1 (5 bases). In germline, CDR1 is SQVTM, CDR2 ANQGSEA. There are 13 residues in the CDR3. Trimming left V 1 base short and J 4 bases short, with 10 bases between.